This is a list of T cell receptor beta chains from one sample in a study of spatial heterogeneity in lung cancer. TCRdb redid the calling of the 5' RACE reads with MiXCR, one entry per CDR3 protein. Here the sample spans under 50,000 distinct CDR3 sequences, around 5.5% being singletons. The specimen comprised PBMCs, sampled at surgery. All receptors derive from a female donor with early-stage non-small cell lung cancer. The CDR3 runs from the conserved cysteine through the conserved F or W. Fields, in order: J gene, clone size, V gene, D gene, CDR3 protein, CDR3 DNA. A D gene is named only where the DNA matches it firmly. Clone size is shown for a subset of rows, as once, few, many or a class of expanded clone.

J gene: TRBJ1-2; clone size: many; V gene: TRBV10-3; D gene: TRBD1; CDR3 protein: CAMKGDRVEIGYTF; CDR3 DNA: TGTGCCATGAAAGGCGACAGGGTCGAGATTGGCTACACCTTC
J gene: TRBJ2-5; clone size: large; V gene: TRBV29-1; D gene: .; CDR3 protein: CSVGSFPETQYF; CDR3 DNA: TGCAGCGTTGGATCGTTCCCGGAGACCCAGTACTTC
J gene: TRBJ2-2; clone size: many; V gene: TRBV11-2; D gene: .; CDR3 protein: CASSVRSFANTGELFF; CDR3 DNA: TGTGCCAGCAGCGTGCGGAGTTTCGCGAACACCGGGGAGCTGTTTTTT
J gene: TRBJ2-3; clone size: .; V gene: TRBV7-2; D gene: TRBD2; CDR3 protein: CASSLRVAGLILSTDTQYF; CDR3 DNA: TGTGCCAGCAGCTTACGCGTAGCGGGGCTGATTCTTAGCACAGATACGCAGTATTTT
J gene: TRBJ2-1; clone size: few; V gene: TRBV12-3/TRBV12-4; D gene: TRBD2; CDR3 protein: CASSFRGGNNEQFF; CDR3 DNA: TGTGCCAGCAGTTTTCGGGGGGGCAACAATGAGCAGTTCTTC
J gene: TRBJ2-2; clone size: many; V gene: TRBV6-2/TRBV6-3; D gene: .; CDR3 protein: CASVSGLANTGELFF; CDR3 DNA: TGTGCCAGCGTATCCGGTCTAGCGAACACCGGGGAGCTGTTTTTT
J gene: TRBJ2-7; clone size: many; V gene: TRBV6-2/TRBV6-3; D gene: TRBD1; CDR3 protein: CASSYSVGGSPEQYF; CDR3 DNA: TGTGCCAGCAGTTACTCGGTAGGGGGCTCGCCCGAGCAGTACTTC
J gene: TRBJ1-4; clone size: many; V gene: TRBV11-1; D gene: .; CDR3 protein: CASSLGQNEKLFF; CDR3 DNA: TGTGCCAGCAGCTTGGGTCAAAATGAAAAACTGTTTTTT
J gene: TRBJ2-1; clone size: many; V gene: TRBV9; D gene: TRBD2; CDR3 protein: CASSAKAGGPGEQFF; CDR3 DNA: TGTGCCAGCAGCGCGAAAGCGGGGGGGCCCGGTGAGCAGTTCTTC
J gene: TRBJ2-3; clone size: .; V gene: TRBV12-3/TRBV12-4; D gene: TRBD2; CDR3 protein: CASSTTGTSGGRGTDTQYF; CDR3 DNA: TGTGCCAGCAGTACGACCGGGACTAGCGGGGGGCGCGGCACAGATACGCAGTATTTT
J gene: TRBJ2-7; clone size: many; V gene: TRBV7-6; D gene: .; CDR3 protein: CASSLNSAGTYEQYF; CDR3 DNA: TGTGCCAGCAGCTTAAACTCGGCAGGTACCTACGAGCAGTACTTC
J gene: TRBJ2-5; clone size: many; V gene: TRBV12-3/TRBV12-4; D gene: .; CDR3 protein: CASSPGTRPELETQYF; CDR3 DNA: TGTGCCAGCAGCCCCGGGACAAGGCCGGAGTTGGAGACCCAGTACTTC
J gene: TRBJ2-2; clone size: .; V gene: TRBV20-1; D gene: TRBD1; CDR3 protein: CSAQGTDNTGELFF; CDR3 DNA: TGCAGTGCCCAGGGGACAGATAACACCGGGGAGCTGTTTTTT
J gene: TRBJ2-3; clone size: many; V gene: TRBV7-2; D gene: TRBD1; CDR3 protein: CASSLVRDRAYF; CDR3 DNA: TGTGCCAGCAGCTTAGTCCGGGACAGGGCGTATTTT
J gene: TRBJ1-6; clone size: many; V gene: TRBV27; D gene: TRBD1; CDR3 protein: CASKPGQASYNSPLHF; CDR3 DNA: TGTGCCAGTAAACCGGGACAGGCGTCCTATAATTCACCCCTCCACTTT
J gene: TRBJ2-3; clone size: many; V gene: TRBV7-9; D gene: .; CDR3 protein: CASSFRTDDTQYF; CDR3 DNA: TGTGCCAGCAGCTTTAGGACTGATGATACGCAGTATTTT
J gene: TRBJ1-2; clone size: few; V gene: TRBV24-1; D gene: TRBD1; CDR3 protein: CATRTGGWTGYTF; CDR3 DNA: TGTGCCACCAGGACAGGGGGATGGACTGGCTACACCTTC
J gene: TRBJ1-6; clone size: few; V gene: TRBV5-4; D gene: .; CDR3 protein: CASSLETGSLAPLHF; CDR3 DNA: TGTGCCAGCAGCTTGGAAACAGGGAGCTTGGCACCCCTCCACTTT
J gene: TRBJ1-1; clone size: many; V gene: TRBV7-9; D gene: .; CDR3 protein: CAVGLGVGEAFF; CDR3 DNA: TGTGCCGTAGGGCTTGGTGTTGGTGAAGCTTTCTTT
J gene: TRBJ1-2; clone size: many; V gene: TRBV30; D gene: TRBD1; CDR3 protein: CAWILGTGTNYGYTF; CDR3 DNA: TGTGCCTGGATCCTCGGGACAGGGACTAACTATGGCTACACCTTC
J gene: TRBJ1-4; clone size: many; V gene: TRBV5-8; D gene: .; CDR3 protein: CASSFKGGIPNEKLFF; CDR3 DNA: TGTGCCAGCAGCTTTAAGGGGGGAATCCCTAATGAAAAACTGTTTTTT
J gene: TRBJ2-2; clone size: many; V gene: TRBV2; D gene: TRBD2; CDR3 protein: CASSGTSNRGELFF; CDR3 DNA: TGTGCCAGCAGCGGGACTAGCAACAGAGGGGAGCTGTTTTTT
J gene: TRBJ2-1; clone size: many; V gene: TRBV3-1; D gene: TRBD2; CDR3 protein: CASSQVWGGSSYNEQFF; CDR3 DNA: TGTGCCAGCAGCCAAGTGTGGGGGGGAAGCTCCTACAATGAGCAGTTCTTC
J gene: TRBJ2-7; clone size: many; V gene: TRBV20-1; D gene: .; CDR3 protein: CSARDDTRSSYEQYF; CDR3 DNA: TGCAGTGCTAGAGATGATACTAGGAGCTCCTACGAGCAGTACTTC
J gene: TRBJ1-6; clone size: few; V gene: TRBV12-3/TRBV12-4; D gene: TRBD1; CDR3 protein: CASRETGGRRNSPLHF; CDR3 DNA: TGTGCCAGCAGGGAAACAGGGGGGAGGCGGAATTCACCCCTCCACTTT
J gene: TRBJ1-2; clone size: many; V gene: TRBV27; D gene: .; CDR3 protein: CASSLRAGGGYTF; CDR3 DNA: TGTGCCAGCAGTTTAAGGGCCGGTGGGGGCTACACCTTC
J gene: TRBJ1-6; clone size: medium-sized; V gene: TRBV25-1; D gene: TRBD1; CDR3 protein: CASRTGTGFSPLHF; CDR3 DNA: TGTGCCAGCAGGACCGGGACAGGGTTTTCACCCCTCCACTTT
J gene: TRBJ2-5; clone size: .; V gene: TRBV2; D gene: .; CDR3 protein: CASSSRTNQETQYF; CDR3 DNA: TGTGCCAGCAGTTCGAGGACTAACCAAGAGACCCAGTACTTC
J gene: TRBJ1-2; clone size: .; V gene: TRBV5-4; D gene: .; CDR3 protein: CASSGGLRRYGYTF; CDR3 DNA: TGTGCCAGCAGCGGGGGACTGCGTAGGTATGGCTACACCTTC
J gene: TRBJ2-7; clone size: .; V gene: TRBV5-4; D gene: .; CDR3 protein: CASSLIGIIYEQYF; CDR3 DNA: TGTGCCAGCAGCTTGATCGGAATAATCTACGAGCAGTACTTC
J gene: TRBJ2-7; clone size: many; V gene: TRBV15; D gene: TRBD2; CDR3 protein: CATSPNPPGGGPPSTYEQYF; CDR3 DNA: TGTGCCACCAGTCCGAACCCGCCCGGCGGGGGGCCTCCATCGACCTACGAGCAGTACTTC
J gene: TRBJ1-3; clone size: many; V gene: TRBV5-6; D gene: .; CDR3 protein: CASSGLGASGNTIYF; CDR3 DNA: TGTGCCAGCAGCGGGTTGGGGGCCTCCGGAAACACCATATATTTT
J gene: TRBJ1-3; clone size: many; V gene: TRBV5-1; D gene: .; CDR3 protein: CASSLGDLGNTIYF; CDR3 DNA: TGCGCCAGCAGCTTGGGGGATCTCGGAAACACCATATATTTT
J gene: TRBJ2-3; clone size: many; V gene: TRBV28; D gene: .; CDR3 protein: CASVGTDTQYF; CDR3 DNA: TGTGCCAGCGTAGGCACAGATACGCAGTATTTT
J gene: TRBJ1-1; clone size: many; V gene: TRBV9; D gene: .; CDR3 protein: CASSVGITNTEAFF; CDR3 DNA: TGTGCCAGCAGCGTTGGGATCACGAACACTGAAGCTTTCTTT
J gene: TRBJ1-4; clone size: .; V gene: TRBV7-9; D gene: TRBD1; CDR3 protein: CASSPGQGVDEKLFF; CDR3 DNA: TGTGCCAGCAGCCCGGGACAGGGCGTCGATGAAAAACTGTTTTTT
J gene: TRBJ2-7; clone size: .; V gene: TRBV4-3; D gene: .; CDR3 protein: CASSQVSGEQYF; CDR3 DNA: TGCGCCAGCAGCCAAGTGTCCGGAGAGCAGTACTTC
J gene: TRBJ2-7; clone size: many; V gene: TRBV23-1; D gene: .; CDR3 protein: CASAPEAADEQYF; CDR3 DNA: TGCGCCAGTGCCCCAGAAGCGGCCGACGAGCAGTACTTC
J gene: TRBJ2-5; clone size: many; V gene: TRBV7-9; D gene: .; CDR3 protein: CASSLVGVETQYF; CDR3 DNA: TGTGCCAGCAGCTTGGTAGGGGTGGAGACCCAGTACTTC
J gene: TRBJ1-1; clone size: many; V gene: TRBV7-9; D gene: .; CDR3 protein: CASTARAGRQSPAEAFF; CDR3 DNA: TGTGCCAGCACCGCCAGGGCAGGGCGGCAAAGTCCAGCTGAAGCTTTCTTT
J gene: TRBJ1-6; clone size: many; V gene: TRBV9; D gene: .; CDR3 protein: CASSVDVTEISPLHF; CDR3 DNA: TGTGCCAGCAGCGTAGATGTGACAGAGATTTCACCCCTCCACTTT
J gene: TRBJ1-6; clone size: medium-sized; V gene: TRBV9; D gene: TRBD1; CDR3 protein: CASSTTGENNSPLHF; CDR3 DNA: TGTGCCAGCAGCACGACAGGGGAGAATAATTCACCCCTCCACTTT
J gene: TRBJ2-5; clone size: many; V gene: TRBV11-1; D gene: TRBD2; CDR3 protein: CASSSQSLAGEETQYF; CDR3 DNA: TGTGCCAGCAGCTCCCAGAGTCTAGCGGGGGAAGAGACCCAGTACTTC
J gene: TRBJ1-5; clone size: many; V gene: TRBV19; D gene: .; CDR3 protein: CASSRGQAYSNQPQHF; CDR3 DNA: TGTGCCAGTAGTAGGGGCCAAGCTTATAGCAATCAGCCCCAGCATTTT
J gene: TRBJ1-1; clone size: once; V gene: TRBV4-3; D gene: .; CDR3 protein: CASSQEGPAYTEAFF; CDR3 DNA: TGCGCCAGCAGCCAAGAGGGACCGGCCTACACTGAAGCTTTCTTT
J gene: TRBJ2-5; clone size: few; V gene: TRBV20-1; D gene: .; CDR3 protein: CSATLARAETQYF; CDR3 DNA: TGCAGTGCTACCCTAGCGAGGGCGGAGACCCAGTACTTC
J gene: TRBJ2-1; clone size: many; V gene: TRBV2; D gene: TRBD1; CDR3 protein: CASSPRDRVYNEQFF; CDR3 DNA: TGTGCCAGCAGTCCCCGGGACAGGGTTTACAATGAGCAGTTCTTC
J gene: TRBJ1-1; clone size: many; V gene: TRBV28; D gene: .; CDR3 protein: CASSFYGPGRAFF; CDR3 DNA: TGTGCCAGCAGTTTCTACGGCCCGGGGAGAGCTTTCTTT
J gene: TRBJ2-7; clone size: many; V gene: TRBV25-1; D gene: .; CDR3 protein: CATHAPVRVYEQYF; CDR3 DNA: TGTGCCACCCATGCCCCGGTGAGGGTCTACGAGCAGTACTTC
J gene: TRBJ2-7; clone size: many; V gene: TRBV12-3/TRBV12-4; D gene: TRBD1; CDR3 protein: CASSRDRASSYEQYF; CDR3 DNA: TGTGCCAGCAGCAGGGACAGGGCTAGCTCCTACGAGCAGTACTTC
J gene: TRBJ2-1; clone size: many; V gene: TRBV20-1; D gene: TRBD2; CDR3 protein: CSARVAGGTGEQFF; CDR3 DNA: TGCAGTGCTAGAGTAGCGGGGGGAACCGGTGAGCAGTTCTTC
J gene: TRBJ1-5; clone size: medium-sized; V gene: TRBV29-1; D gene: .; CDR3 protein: CSVAGGQGSNQPQHF; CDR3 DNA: TGCAGCGTGGCGGGGGGGCAGGGTAGCAATCAGCCCCAGCATTTT
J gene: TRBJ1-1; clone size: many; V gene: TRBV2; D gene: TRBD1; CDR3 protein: CASRTGANTEAFF; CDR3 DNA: TGTGCCAGCAGGACAGGGGCGAACACTGAAGCTTTCTTT
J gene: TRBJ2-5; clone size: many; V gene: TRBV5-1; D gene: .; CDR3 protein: CASSLAVRNPRGQTQYF; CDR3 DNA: TGCGCCAGCAGCTTGGCAGTGAGGAACCCCCGTGGACAGACCCAGTACTTC
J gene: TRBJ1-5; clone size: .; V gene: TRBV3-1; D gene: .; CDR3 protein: CASSQAGSGNQPQHF; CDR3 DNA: TGTGCCAGCAGCCAAGCAGGGTCGGGCAATCAGCCCCAGCATTTT
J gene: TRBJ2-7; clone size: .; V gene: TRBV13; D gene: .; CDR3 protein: CASSSNRGGTYEQYF; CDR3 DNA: TGTGCCAGCAGCTCGAACAGGGGGGGCACCTACGAGCAGTACTTC
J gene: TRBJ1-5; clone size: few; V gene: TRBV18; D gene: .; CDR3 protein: CASSPSGERQPQHF; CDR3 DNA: TGTGCCAGCTCACCATCCGGGGAACGTCAGCCCCAGCATTTT